The clone carrying this TCR beta chain has a handful of counts. Its antigen is undetermined. Per germline, CDR1 LNHDA and CDR2 SQIVND (reference sequence). Trimming pared 3 bases from V and 3 bases from J, leaving 9 bases between. This CDR3 comprises 14 residues. The data originate from a study of T-cell memory formation after mild COVID-19. About the research overall: Among the donors, TCR clusters were largely specific to each donor. Whole-study findings and limits: Mainly CM and EM harbored the contracting CD4+ clones; mainly EMRA harbored the CD8+ ones. Balance between CD4 and CD8 was seen in clones contracting day 15 to 85, and a CD4+ lean was seen in later expanders.

5'RACE primed from the constant segment yielded TCR alpha and TCR beta cDNA libraries bearing sample barcodes and UMIs. TCRdb recomputed calls from the 5' RACE reads with MiXCR, one row per CDR3 protein. Of about half a million distinct CDR3 sequences listed, approximately 18% are singletons. Sequencing was done on a sample of PBMCs or a T cell subset sorted from them (not recorded which). This sequence originates from an adult woman who had mild COVID-19 (a few samples of this study predate the infection). Cell type and time point are not known. V usage is TRBV19 and J usage is TRBJ2-1; weak D call: TRBD2 (6 bases). Here the CDR3 DNA reads TGTGCCAGTAGTATGGGAGGATTCTACAATGAGCAGTTCTTC. Its protein product is CASSMGGFYNEQFF.